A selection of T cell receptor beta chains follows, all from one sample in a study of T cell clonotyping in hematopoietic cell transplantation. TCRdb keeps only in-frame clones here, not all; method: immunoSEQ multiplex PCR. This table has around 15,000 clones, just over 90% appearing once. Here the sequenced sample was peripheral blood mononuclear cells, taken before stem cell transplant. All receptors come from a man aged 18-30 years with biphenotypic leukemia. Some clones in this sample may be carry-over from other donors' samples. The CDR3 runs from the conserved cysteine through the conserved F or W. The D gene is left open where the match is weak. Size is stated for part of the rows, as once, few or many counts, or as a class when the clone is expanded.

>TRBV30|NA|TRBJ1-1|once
TGTGCCTGGGGGGCCTCCCTGATTGCTTTCTTT
CAWGASLIAFF
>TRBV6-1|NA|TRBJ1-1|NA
TGTGCCAGCAGTGAAGGGGGACTGATTATGAACACTGAAGCTTTCTTT
CASSEGGLIMNTEAFF
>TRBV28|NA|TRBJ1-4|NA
TGTGCCAGCAGTTTAGGGGTGATCAGTACAACTAATGAAAAACTGTTTTTT
CASSLGVISTTNEKLFF
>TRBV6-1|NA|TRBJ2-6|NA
TGTGCCAGCAGTGAAGAGAACTCTGGGGCCAACGTCCTGACTTTC
CASSEENSGANVLTF
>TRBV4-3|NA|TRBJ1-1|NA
TGCGCCAGCAGCCAAGGCGCTGGGGGTATGGGGGTGAACACTGAAGCTTTCTTT
CASSQGAGGMGVNTEAFF
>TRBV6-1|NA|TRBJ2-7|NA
TGTGCCAGCAGTGGACAGTCGCTCTCCTACGAGCAGTACTTC
CASSGQSLSYEQYF
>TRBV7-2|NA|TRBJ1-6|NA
TGTGCCAGCAGCTTAGCGAGAGGGGGAGGCGGTTCACCCCTCCACTTT
CASSLARGGGGSPLHF
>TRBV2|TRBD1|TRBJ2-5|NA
TGTGCCAGCAGTGAAGGGGGGACAGGGCAAGAGACCCAGTACTTC
CASSEGGTGQETQYF
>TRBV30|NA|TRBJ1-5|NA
TGTGCCTGGAGTACCTACAGGGCCCCGGGGAACAATCAGCCCCAGCATTTT
CAWSTYRAPGNNQPQHF
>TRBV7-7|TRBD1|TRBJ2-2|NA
TGTGCCAGCAGCTCCATCATACGGACAGGGGAAGGCACCGGGGAGCTGTTTTTT
CASSSIIRTGEGTGELFF
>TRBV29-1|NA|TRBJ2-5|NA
TGCAGCGCTGGAGGGCAGGGTTTTGGAGAGACCCAGTACTTC
CSAGGQGFGETQYF
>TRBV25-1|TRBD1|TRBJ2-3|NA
TGTGCCAGCAGTGAAAGGGGACAGGGGATCACAGATACGCAGTATTTT
CASSERGQGITDTQYF
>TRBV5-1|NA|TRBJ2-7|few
TGCGCCAGCAGCTTGGTTGAGGAGCCTCGCAACGAGCAGTACTTC
CASSLVEEPRNEQYF
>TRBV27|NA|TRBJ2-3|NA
TGTGCCAGCAGTACCCTAGAAGTAGCCGATACGCAGTATTTT
CASSTLEVADTQYF
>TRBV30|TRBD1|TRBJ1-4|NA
TGTGCCTGGGCAGCCCTGACAGGGACCGAAAAACTGTTTTTT
CAWAALTGTEKLFF
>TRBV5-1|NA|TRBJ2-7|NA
TGCGCCAGCAGCTTGGTGGGGGACTTGTACGAGCAGTACTTC
CASSLVGDLYEQYF
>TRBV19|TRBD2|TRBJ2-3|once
TGTGCCAGTAGTCGCCTGGCTAGCGGAGATACGCAGTATTTT
CASSRLASGDTQYF
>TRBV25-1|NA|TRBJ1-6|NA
TGTGCCAGCAGTGGCCAAAATAATTCACCCCTCCACTTT
CASSGQNNSPLHF
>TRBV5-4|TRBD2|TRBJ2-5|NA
TGTGCCAGCAGCTTGAGCGGGGGAGGGGTCGAGACCCAGTACTTC
CASSLSGGGVETQYF
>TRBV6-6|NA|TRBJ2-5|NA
TGTGCCAGCAGCGGGGGTCCCACCCGAGAGACCCAGTACTTC
CASSGGPTRETQYF
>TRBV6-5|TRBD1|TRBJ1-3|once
TGTGCCAGCACCCAGACAGGGTATGGGAGCACCATATATTTT
CASTQTGYGSTIYF
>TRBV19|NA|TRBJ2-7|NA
TGTGCCAGTAGTATTAATGACGAGCAGTACTTC
CASSINDEQYF
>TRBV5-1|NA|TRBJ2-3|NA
TGCGCCAGCAGCTTGGCGGAGGGGAGCACAGATACGCAGTATTTT
CASSLAEGSTDTQYF